This TCR beta chain came from a study of blood T cell repertoires in COVID-19 (TCRdb year 2020). With respect to the entire study: Collaborator samples came from the United States, Italy and Spain and covered acute and convalescent phases of COVID-19. Where available, HLA class I and class II types were obtained from metadata supplied by the sample provider rather than from assay-based typing. A de-identified subject ID, COVID-19 status, age in years and sex were almost always included in the sample metadata. Deeply sampled blood TCRbeta repertoires from subjects exposed to, actively infected with, or recovered from COVID-19 were included in the dataset. Samples came from the ongoing ImmuneRACE study (first 160 participants) plus 1,254 subjects from 6 global collaborators. The prospective study material was composed of cDNA or gDNA derived from T cells, B-cell-depleted T cells, or PBMCs. The repertoires were released in a freely available public database meant as a resource for research on the immune response to SARS-CoV-2. Findings and caveats that apply to the study as a whole: How much clinical and demographic metadata was included differed by source and by participant, and the metadata was provided uncurated.

The collaborating institutions used their own protocols to collect whole blood in K2EDTA tubes. For TCRbeta analysis, collaborator samples were shipped as frozen whole blood, as isolated PBMCs, or as DNA extracted from either sample type. Looking up the germline V gene yields CDR1 SGHAT and CDR2 FQNNGV. Trimming removed 6 bases from V and 1 base from J; the gene matches leave 7 bases unexplained. The CDR3 sequence holds 15 residues, the cysteine and phenylalanine included. Only CDR3 DNA remains: 45 bases, in frame from the first base. With respect to this clone: No antigen is known for it. Base qualities are missing; no much larger clone stands one base away.

The immunoSEQ Assay, a bias-controlled multiplex PCR, was used to amplify TCRbeta CDR3 regions from genomic DNA. For the original study's pipeline: The number of nucleated cells in each sample was estimated by amplification of reference gene primers within the assay. Sequence reads were collapsed and filtered to measure the absolute abundance of every unique TCRbeta CDR3 rearrangement. For each sample, productive Simpson clonality was calculated as the square root of Simpson's diversity index over productive rearrangements. Here the immuneACCESS table is served through TCRdb, limited to in-frame sequences with V and J called. Missing clones are a known gap in these copies; in checked studies unresolved V genes cover under half, and the rest lacks a known reason. That table is the source of V, J and clone size, and D and trimming were worked out from the DNA. This sample gives approximately 380,000 clones in total; 85% of them show up just once. More than 3% of the sample belongs to the ten largest clones.

The sample was peripheral blood. The chain uses TRBV11-2 and TRBJ2-7, and TRBD1 aligns with 9 junction nucleotides. This sequence was found in a young woman with acute or convalescent COVID-19. The CDR3 region reads CASSSPGQGSYEQYF. At the DNA level, the sequence is TGTGCCAGCAGTAGTCCGGGACAGGGATCCTACGAGCAGTACTTC.